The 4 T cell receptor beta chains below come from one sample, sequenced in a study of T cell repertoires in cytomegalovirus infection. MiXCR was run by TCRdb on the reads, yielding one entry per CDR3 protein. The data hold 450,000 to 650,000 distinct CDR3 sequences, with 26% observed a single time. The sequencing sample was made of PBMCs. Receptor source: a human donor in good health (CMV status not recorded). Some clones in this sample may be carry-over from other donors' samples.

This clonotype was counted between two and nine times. CDR3 in DNA: TGCAGTGCAATTCTAGCGGGAACCTACAATGAGCAGTTCTTC. As protein: CSAILAGTYNEQFF. The chain employs TRBV20-1 and TRBJ2-1, with 9 bases matching TRBD2. Germline V gene lookup returns CDR1 DFQATT and CDR2 SNEGSKA (reference sequence). The ends lost 6 bases at V and 2 bases at J; junction bases unmatched: 5. The CDR3 sequence is 14 residues long.

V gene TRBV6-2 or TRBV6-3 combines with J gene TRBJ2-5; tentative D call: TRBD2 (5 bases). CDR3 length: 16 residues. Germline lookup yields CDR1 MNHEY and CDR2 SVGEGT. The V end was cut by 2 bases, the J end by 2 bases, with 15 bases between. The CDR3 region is CASSYVGVSPQETQYF. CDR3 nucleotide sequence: TGTGCCAGCAGTTACGTCGGGGTATCGCCACAAGAGACCCAGTACTTC.

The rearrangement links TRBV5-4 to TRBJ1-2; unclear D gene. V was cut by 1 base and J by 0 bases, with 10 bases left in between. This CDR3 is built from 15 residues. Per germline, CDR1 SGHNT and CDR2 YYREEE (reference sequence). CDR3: CASSLFGITNYGYTF. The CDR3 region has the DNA TGTGCCAGCAGCTTGTTCGGGATAACTAACTATGGCTACACCTTC.

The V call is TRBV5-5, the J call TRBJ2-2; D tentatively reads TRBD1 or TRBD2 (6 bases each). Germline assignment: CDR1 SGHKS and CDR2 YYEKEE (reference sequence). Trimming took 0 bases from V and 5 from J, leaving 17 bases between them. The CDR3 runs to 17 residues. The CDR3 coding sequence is TGTGCCAGCAGCTTGGAGGGCAGGGGAGGAAAAACCGGGGAGCTGTTTTTT. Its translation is CASSLEGRGGKTGELFF.